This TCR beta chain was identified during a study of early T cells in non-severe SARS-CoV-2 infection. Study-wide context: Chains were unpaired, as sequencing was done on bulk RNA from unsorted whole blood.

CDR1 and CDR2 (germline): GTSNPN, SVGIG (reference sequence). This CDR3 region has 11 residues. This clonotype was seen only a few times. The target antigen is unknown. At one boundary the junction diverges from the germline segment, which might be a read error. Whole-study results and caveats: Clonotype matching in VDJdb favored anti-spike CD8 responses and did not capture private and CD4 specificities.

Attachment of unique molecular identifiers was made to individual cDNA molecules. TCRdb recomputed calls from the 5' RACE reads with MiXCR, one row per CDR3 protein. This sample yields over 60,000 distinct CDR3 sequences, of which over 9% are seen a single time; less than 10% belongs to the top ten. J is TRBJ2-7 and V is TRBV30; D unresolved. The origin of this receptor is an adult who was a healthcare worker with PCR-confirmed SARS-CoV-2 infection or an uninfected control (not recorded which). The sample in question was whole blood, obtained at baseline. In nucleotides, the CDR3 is TGTGCCTGGAGTGTCGGAAACGATCAGTACTTC. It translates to CAWSVGNDQYF.